A single sample is the source of the 9 T cell receptor beta chains below, sequenced in a study of cytomegalovirus exposure and HLA in healthy donors. Use of 60 Vbeta and 13 Jbeta primers characterized the PCR. Method: immunoSEQ multiplex PCR; TCRdb's copy keeps in-frame clones and lacks some. This sample's clone table lists roughly 120,000 clones. The sample consisted of PBMCs. The receptors originated from a man in his forties in good health and CMV-seronegative.

J is TRBJ2-7 and V is TRBV7-2, with D perhaps matching TRBD2 (5 bases). The CDR3 extends over 13 amino acids. Germline CDR1 SGHTA, CDR2 FQGNSA. Between the trimmed V and J ends, which lost 1 base and 4 bases, there was a span of 8 bases. CDR3 sequence: CASSLVPGYEQYF. The CDR3, as DNA: TGTGCCAGCAGCTTAGTTCCGGGGTACGAGCAGTACTTC.

The chain carries TRBV7-6 and TRBJ2-3; 11 bases match TRBD2. The germline gives CDR1 SGHVS, CDR2 FNYEAQ. J gave up 2 bases and V 5 bases, and 6 bases lay outside the gene matches. The CDR3 contains 16 residues. As DNA, the CDR3 is TGTGCCAGCAGCCCCGGGACTAGCGGTTCCACAGATACGCAGTATTTT. This codes for CASSPGTSGSTDTQYF.

The chain recombines TRBV11-2 with TRBJ2-7; the D gene is possibly TRBD2 (5 bases). V lost 7 bases, J lost 3 bases, and 16 bases lay in between. The germline V gene has CDR1 SGHAT and CDR2 FQNNGV. The length of the CDR3 is 14 residues. The CDR3 DNA follows: TGTGCCAGCACCAAGATCGGGGTCGGCTACGAGCAGTACTTC. Residues: CASTKIGVGYEQYF.

Comment on this clone: A read error may produce the germline difference seen at one junction end. The chain combines TRBV4-2 with TRBJ1-5, with 7 nucleotides matching TRBD1. Germline lookup yields CDR1 LGHNA and CDR2 YNFKEQ. CDR3 size: 15 residues. CDR3 residues: CANSQGGTGAQPQHF. The CDR3 region has the DNA TGTGCCAACAGCCAAGGGGGAACAGGGGCCCAGCCCCAGCATTTT.

This chain joins TRBV13 and TRBJ1-4; TRBD1 is a possible D gene (6 bases). Germline CDR1 reads PRHDT; CDR2 reads FYEKMQ (reference sequence). The ends were cut back, 3 bases at V and 3 bases at J, with 8 bases in the middle. This CDR3 comprises 14 residues. CDR3 bases: TGTGCCAGCAGCTTGGGGGGGCCTAATGAAAAACTGTTTTTT. Its protein is CASSLGGPNEKLFF.

This rearrangement joins TRBV28 to TRBJ1-2, with TRBD1 matching 11 bases. The germline gives CDR1 MDHEN, CDR2 SYDVKM. The CDR3 is 13 residues long. V trimming: 6 bases; J trimming: 6 bases; junction bases outside the gene matches: 3. Written as DNA, the CDR3 is TGTGCCAGCAGGAGGACAGGGGGCGATGGCTACACCTTC. Amino acid sequence: CASRRTGGDGYTF.

This chain uses TRBV11-3 with TRBJ2-3; 8 bases align to TRBD1. After removal of 1 base from V and 0 bases from J, the junction contained 6 bases not matched to a gene. The CDR3 covers 17 residues. Germline V gene lookup returns CDR1 SGHNT and CDR2 YENEEA. This CDR3 reads CASSLGDRGGSTDTQYF. The CDR3 DNA sequence: TGTGCCAGCAGCTTAGGAGACAGGGGAGGTAGCACAGATACGCAGTATTTT.

The chain combines TRBV30 with TRBJ2-1; a possible D gene is TRBD2 (5 bases). CDR3 length: 10 amino acids. Trimming left V 3 bases short and J 13 bases short, with 10 bases between. From germline, CDR1 is GTSNPN and CDR2 SVGIG (reference sequence). The CDR3 region has the DNA TGTGCCTGGAGGGAGGTGGGACAGTTCTTC. Protein: CAWREVGQFF. Based on the CDR3 plus reference TRBV30 and TRBJ2-1, the full variable domain is SQTIHQWPATLVQPVGSPLSLECTVEGTSNPNLYWYRQAAGRGLQLLFYSVGIGQISSEVPQNLSASRPQDRQFILSSKKLLLSDSGFYLCAWREVGQFFGPGTRLTVL.

V usage is TRBV7-9 and J usage is TRBJ1-1; D possibly corresponds to TRBD1 (5 bases). V was cut by 4 bases and J by 1 base, with 13 bases left in between. Germline V gene sequence: CDR1 SEHNR, CDR2 FQNEAQ (reference sequence). The CDR3 is 15 residues long. CDR3 region: CASSSFRDSNTEAFF. DNA of the CDR3: TGTGCCAGCAGCTCGTTCAGGGACTCGAACACTGAAGCTTTCTTT.